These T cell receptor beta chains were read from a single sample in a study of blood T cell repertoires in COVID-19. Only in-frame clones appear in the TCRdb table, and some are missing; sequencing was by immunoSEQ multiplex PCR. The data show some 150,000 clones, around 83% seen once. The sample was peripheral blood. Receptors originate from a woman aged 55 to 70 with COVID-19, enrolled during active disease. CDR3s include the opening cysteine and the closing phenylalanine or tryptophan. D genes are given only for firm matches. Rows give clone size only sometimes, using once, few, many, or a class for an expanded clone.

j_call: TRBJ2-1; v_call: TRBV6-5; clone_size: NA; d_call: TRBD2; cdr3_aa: CASSYIAGDYNEQFF; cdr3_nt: TGTGCCAGCAGTTACATAGCGGGGGACTACAATGAGCAGTTCTTC
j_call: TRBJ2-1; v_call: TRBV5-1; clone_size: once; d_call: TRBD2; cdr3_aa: CASSLDSGRAYEQFF; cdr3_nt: TGCGCCAGCAGCTTGGACAGCGGGAGGGCCTATGAGCAGTTCTTC
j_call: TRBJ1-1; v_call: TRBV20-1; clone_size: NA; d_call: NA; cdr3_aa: CRAGGTEAFF; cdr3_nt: TGCAGGGCCGGGGGCACTGAAGCTTTCTTT
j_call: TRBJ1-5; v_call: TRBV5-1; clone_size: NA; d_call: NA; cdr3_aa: CASSLDQGRPQHF; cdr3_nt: TGCGCCAGCAGCTTGGATCAGGGGAGGCCCCAGCATTTT
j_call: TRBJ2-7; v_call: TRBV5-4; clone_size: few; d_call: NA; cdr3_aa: CASSAIGLASSYEQYF; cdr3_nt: TGTGCCAGCAGCGCTATCGGACTGGCGAGCTCCTACGAGCAGTACTTC
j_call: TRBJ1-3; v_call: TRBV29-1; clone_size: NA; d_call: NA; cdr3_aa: CSARHGGVSGNTIYF; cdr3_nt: TGCAGCGCGCGACATGGAGGGGTCTCTGGAAACACCATATATTTT
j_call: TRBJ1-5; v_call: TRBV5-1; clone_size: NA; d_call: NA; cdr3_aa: CASSMWGGGNQPQHF; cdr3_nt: TGCGCCAGCAGCATGTGGGGGGGTGGCAATCAGCCCCAGCATTTT
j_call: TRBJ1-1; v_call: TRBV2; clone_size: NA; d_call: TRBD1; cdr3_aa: CASTTQGRSRAFF; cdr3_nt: TGTGCCAGCACCACACAGGGGCGGTCTAGAGCTTTCTTT
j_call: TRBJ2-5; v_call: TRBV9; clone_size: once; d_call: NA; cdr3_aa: CASSVGADKETQYF; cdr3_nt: TGTGCCAGCAGCGTAGGTGCAGATAAAGAGACCCAGTACTTC
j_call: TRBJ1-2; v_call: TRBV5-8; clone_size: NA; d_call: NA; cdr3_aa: CASSPDTNYGYTF; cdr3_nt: TGTGCCAGCAGCCCCGACACGAACTATGGCTACACCTTC
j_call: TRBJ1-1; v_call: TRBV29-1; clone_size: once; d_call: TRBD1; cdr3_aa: CSVEEGQGLAEAFF; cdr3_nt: TGCAGCGTTGAAGAAGGACAGGGGTTGGCTGAAGCTTTCTTT
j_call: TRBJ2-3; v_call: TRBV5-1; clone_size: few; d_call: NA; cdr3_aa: CASSLDRPSTNTQYF; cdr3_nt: TGCGCCAGCAGCTTGGACAGACCGAGCACAAATACGCAGTATTTT
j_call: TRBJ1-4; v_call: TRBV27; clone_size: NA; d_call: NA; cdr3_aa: CASSLGQAGEKLFF; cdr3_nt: TGTGCCAGCAGTCTTGGGCAGGCGGGCGAAAAACTGTTTTTT
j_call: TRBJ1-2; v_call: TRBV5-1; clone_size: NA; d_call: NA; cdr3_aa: CASSLADNYGYTF; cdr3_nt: TGCGCCAGCAGCTTGGCAGATAACTATGGCTACACCTTC
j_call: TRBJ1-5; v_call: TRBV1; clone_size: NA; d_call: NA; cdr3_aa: CTSSQTGILNQPQHF; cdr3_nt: TGCACCAGCAGCCAGACAGGGATTCTTAATCAGCCCCAGCATTTT
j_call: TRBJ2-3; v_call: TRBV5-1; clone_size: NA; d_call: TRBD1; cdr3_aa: CASSLSGQDGTDTQYF; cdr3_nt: TGCGCCAGCAGCTTGTCGGGACAGGATGGGACAGATACGCAGTATTTT
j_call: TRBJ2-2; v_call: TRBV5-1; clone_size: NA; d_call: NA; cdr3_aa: CASSLRGKNTGELFF; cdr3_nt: TGCGCCAGCAGCTTAAGAGGGAAGAACACCGGGGAGCTGTTTTTT
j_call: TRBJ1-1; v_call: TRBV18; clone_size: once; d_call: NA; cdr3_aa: CASSPELGRNTEAFF; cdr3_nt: TGTGCCAGCTCACCAGAGCTGGGGCGGAACACTGAAGCTTTCTTT
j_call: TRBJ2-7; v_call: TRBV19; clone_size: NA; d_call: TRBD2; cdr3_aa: CASSPGLAGLYEQYF; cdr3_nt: TGTGCCAGTAGTCCGGGACTAGCGGGCCTCTACGAGCAGTACTTC
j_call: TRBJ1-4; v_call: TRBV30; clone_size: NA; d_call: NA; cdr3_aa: CAWRTGLTNEKLFF; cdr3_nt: TGTGCCTGGAGAACAGGGCTAACTAATGAAAAACTGTTTTTT
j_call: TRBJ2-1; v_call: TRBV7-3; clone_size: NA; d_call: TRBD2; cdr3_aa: CASSLRASGSTGDNEQFF; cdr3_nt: TGTGCCAGCAGCTTAAGGGCTAGCGGGAGCACTGGGGACAATGAGCAGTTCTTC
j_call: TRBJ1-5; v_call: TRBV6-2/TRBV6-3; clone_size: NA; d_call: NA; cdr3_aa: CASNPRAGREGPQHF; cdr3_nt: TGTGCCAGCAACCCCAGGGCCGGCAGGGAGGGCCCCCAGCATTTT
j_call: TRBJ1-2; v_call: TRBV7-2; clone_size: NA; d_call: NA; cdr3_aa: CASSPGTGSYGYTF; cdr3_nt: TGTGCCAGCAGCCCAGGCACGGGGAGCTATGGCTACACCTTC
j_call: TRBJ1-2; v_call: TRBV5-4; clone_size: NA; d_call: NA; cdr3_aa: CASSSDIFSASGYTF; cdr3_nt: TGTGCCAGCAGCTCAGACATCTTTTCGGCTAGCGGCTACACCTTC
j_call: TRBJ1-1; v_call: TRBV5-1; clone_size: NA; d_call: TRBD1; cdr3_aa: CASRSNRGGTEAFF; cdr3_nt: TGCGCCAGCAGAAGCAACAGGGGTGGCACTGAAGCTTTCTTT
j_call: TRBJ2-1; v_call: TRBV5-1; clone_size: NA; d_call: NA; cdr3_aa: CASSLTVVQGNEQFF; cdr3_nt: TGCGCCAGCAGCTTGACGGTCGTGCAGGGTAATGAGCAGTTCTTC
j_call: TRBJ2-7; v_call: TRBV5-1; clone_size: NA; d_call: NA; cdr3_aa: CASSAIQGNVYEQYF; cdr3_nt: TGCGCCAGCAGCGCGATACAGGGAAATGTCTACGAGCAGTACTTC
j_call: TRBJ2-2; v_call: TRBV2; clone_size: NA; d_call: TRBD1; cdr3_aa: CASSDGQGYTGELFF; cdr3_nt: TGTGCCAGCAGTGACGGACAGGGCTACACCGGGGAGCTGTTTTTT
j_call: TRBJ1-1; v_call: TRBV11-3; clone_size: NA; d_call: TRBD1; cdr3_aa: CASSLGGNDRDVEAFF; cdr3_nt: TGTGCCAGCAGCTTAGGGGGGAACGACAGGGACGTTGAAGCTTTCTTT
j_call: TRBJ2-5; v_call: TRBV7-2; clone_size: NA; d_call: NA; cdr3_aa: CASSGTSARGETQYF; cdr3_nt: TGTGCCAGCAGCGGTACTAGCGCGAGGGGGGAGACCCAGTACTTC
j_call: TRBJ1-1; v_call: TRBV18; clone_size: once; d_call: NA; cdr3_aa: CASSPREASFEAFF; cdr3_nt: TGTGCCAGCTCACCGAGGGAGGCCAGCTTTGAAGCTTTCTTT
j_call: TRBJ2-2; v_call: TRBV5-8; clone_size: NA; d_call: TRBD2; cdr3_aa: CASSAGLAGGRRELFF; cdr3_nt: TGTGCCAGCAGCGCGGGACTAGCGGGAGGAAGAAGGGAGCTGTTTTTT
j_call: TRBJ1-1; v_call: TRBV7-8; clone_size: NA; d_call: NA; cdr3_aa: CASSLLTVNTEAFF; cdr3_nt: TGTGCCAGCAGCTTGTTGACAGTGAACACTGAAGCTTTCTTT
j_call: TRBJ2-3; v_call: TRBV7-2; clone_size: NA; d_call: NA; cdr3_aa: CASSPTGTDTQYF; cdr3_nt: TGTGCCAGCAGCCCTACAGGCACAGATACGCAGTATTTT
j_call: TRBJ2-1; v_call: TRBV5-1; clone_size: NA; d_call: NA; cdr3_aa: CASSRDGLDNEQFF; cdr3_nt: TGCGCCAGCAGCCGTGACGGACTGGACAATGAGCAGTTCTTC
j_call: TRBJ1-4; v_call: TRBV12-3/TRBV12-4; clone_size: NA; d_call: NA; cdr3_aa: CASSLSPEKLFF; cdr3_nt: TGTGCCAGCAGTTTATCTCCTGAAAAACTGTTTTTT
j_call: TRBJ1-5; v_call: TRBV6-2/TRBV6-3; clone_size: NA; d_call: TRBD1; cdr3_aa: CASSWGFDRDVYSNQPQHF; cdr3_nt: TGTGCCAGCAGTTGGGGGTTCGACAGGGACGTTTATAGCAATCAGCCCCAGCATTTT
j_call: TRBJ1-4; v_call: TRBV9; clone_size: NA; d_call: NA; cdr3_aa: CASSAMGQNNEKLFF; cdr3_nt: TGTGCCAGCAGCGCCATGGGGCAGAATAATGAAAAACTGTTTTTT
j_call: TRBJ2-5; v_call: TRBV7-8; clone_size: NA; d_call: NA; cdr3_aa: CASSPYQVETQYF; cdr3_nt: TGTGCCAGCAGCCCTTATCAGGTCGAGACCCAGTACTTC
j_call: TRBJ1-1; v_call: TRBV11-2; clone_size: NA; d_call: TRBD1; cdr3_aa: CATTGSGTEAFF; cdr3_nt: TGTGCCACGACAGGGAGTGGCACTGAAGCTTTCTTT
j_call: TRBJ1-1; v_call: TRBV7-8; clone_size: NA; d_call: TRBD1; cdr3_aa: CASSQDRAVNTEAFF; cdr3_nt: TGTGCCAGCAGCCAAGACAGGGCCGTAAACACTGAAGCTTTCTTT
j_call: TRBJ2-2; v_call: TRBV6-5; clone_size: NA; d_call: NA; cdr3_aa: CASSQGRTGELFF; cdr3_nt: TGTGCCAGCAGTCAGGGGAGAACCGGGGAGCTGTTTTTT
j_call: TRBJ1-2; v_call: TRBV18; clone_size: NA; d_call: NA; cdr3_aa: CASSSGQNYGYTF; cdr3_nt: TGTGCCAGCTCATCGGGACAAAACTATGGCTACACCTTC
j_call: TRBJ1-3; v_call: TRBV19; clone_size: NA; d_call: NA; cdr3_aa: CASTRQIFSGNTIYF; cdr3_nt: TGTGCCAGTACCCGACAGATATTCTCTGGAAACACCATATATTTT
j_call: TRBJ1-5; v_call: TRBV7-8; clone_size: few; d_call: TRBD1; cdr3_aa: CASQGEGNQPQHF; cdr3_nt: TGTGCCAGCCAGGGGGAGGGCAATCAGCCCCAGCATTTT
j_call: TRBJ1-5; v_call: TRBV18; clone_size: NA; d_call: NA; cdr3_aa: CASSPPGRGKGEQPQHF; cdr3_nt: TGTGCCAGCTCACCCCCAGGCCGAGGGAAGGGCGAGCAGCCCCAGCATTTT
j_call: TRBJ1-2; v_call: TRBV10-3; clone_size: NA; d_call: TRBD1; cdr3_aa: CAISDSGQGSYGYTF; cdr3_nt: TGTGCCATCAGTGACTCGGGACAGGGCAGCTATGGCTACACCTTC
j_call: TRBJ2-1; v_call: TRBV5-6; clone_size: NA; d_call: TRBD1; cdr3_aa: CASSLAGQGLGNQQFF; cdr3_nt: TGTGCCAGCAGCTTGGCGGGACAGGGTTTGGGCAATCAGCAGTTCTTC
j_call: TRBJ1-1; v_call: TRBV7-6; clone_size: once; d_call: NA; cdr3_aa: CASSLEPVMNTEAFF; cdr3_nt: TGTGCCAGCAGCTTAGAGCCGGTAATGAACACTGAAGCTTTCTTT
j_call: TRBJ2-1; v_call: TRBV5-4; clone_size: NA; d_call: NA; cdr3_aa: CASSRFGDNEQFF; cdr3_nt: TGTGCCAGCAGCCGCTTTGGAGACAATGAGCAGTTCTTC
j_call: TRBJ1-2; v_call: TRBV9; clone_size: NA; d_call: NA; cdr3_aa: CASSAFSPGYTF; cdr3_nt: TGTGCCAGCAGCGCTTTCAGTCCGGGCTACACCTTC
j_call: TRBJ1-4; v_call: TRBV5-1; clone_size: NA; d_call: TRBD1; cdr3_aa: CASGQGFNEKLFF; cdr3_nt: TGCGCCAGCGGACAGGGGTTTAATGAAAAACTGTTTTTT
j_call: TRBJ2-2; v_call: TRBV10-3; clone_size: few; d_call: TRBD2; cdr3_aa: CAIGGLVNTGELFF; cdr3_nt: TGTGCCATCGGTGGACTAGTGAACACCGGGGAGCTGTTTTTT
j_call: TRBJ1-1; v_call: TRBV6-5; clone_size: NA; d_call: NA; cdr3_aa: CASSYSTGREAFF; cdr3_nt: TGTGCCAGCAGTTACTCTACAGGACGTGAAGCTTTCTTT
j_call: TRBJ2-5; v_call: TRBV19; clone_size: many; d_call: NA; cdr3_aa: CASSGEIGQETQYF; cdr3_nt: TGTGCCAGTAGCGGGGAGATCGGGCAAGAGACCCAGTACTTC
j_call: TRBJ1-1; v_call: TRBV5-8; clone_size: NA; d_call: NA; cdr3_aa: CASSLVTVSSYF; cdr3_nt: TGTGCCAGCAGCTTGGTGACAGTTTCGAGCTACTTT